This T cell receptor (beta chain) was observed in a study of blood T cell repertoires in COVID-19. Study information: Spain, Italy and the United States supplied samples that represented acute and convalescent COVID-19.

Data came from immunoSEQ multiplex PCR; TCRdb stores just in-frame clones and leaves some out. Among 200,000 to 250,000 clones, 85% to 90% were seen once, and the ten largest hold around 0.87%. Researchers sorted participants into cohorts using their self-reported clinical history. It was within 2 weeks before study entry that exposed participants met a COVID-19 case. The sequence came from a man between 50 and 59 years old who had been exposed to COVID-19. The sequenced sample was PBMCs or T cells enriched from blood (not recorded which).

The CDR3 reads CASSFKVGGRVDTQYF. In nucleotides, the CDR3 is TGCGCCAGCAGCTTTAAAGTCGGGGGGCGAGTGGATACGCAGTATTTT. V gene TRBV5-1 combines with J gene TRBJ2-3; D perhaps matches TRBD2 (7 bases). This CDR3 has 16 amino acids. Trimming left V 2 bases short and J 6 bases short, with 19 bases between. Germline assignment: CDR1 SGHRS and CDR2 YFSETQ.